A single sample gave rise to the 28 T cell receptor beta chains below, sequenced in a study of long-term antiretroviral therapy in people with HIV. It was version v3.0 of the immunoSEQ assay that was run at survey level. The table came from immunoSEQ multiplex PCR; TCRdb's copy has only in-frame clones and leaves some out. Counted here are roughly 34,000 clones, 70% to 90% occurring once; the ten biggest clones make up about 4.8%. This specimen was unsorted PBMCs, taken approximately 2.9 years before starting antiretroviral therapy. These TCRs come from a woman in her 30s with HIV.

The CDR3 reads CASSSDREGGYGYTF. As DNA, the CDR3 is TGTGCCAGCAGCTCCGACAGGGAGGGCGGCTATGGCTACACCTTC. The chain recombines TRBV5-4 with TRBJ1-2; 7 bases match TRBD1. The germline V gene encodes CDR1 SGHNT and CDR2 YYREEE (reference sequence). The CDR3 loop spans 15 amino acids. V lost 3 bases, J lost 4 bases, and 9 bases stayed unmatched.

This clone appeared once. The chain combines TRBV6-5 with TRBJ1-5; D gene uncertain. Deletions cut 2 bases from V and 2 bases from J, with 7 bases between. The CDR3 sequence is 14 residues long. CDR1 is MNHEY, CDR2 SVGAGI, per germline. The CDR3 DNA reads TGTGCCAGCAGTTACGGCGGGGGCAATCAGCCCCAGCATTTT. It codes for CASSYGGGNQPQHF.

The chain has TRBV7-6 and TRBJ1-3; D call uncertain. This CDR3 is 14 amino acids long. CDR1 and CDR2 (germline): SGHVS, FNYEAQ. The V end lost 5 bases, the J end lost 0 bases, and 8 bases lay between the germline ends. This chain's CDR3 is CASSPGFSGNTIYF. For the CDR3, the DNA is TGTGCCAGCAGCCCCGGGTTCTCTGGAAACACCATATATTTT.

This chain uses TRBV6-1 with TRBJ2-3; D not certain. The CDR3 covers 13 residues. The V end lost 8 bases, the J end lost 2 bases, and 11 bases lay between the germline ends. CDR1 MNHNS and CDR2 SASEGT come from the germline V gene. The CDR3 loop reads CASHRPDTDTQYF. In DNA, the CDR3 is TGTGCCAGCCATCGACCGGACACAGATACGCAGTATTTT.

The rearrangement uses TRBV14 and TRBJ1-1; tentative D call: TRBD1 (5 bases). Trimming took 0 bases from V and 2 from J, leaving 13 bases between them. CDR1 is SGHDN and CDR2 is FVKESK in the germline V gene. This CDR3 is built from 16 residues. The DNA for the CDR3 is TGTGCCAGCAGCCAAGATACAGGCCGATTTAACACTGAAGCTTTCTTT. Amino acid sequence: CASSQDTGRFNTEAFF.

A single count supports this clone. The chain combines TRBV7-2 with TRBJ1-1, with D possibly TRBD1 on 5 matching bases. The CDR3 sequence is 13 residues long. The V end lost 0 bases, the J end lost 6 bases, and 8 bases lay between the germline ends. CDR1 and CDR2 from the germline V gene are SGHTA and FQGNSA. CDR3 nucleotides: TGTGCCAGCAGCTTAGCGGCCAGGGCTGAAGCTTTCTTT. As protein: CASSLAARAEAFF.

The genes are TRBV19 and TRBJ2-1; 12 positions match TRBD2. Germline values: CDR1 LNHDA, CDR2 SQIVND (reference sequence). The CDR3 has 20 amino acids. The ends lost 4 bases at V and 4 bases at J; junction bases unmatched: 17. CDR3 DNA: TGTGCCAGTAGTACCCTAGGGACAGGGCGCGGACTAGCGGGGTACAATGAGCAGTTCTTC. This gives the protein CASSTLGTGRGLAGYNEQFF. Filled out from reference TRBV19 and TRBJ2-1, the complete variable domain reads DGGITQSPKYLFRKEGQNVTLSCEQNLNHDAMYWYRQDPGQGLRLIYYSQIVNDFQKGDIAEGYSVSREKKESFPLTVTSAQKNPTAFYLCASSTLGTGRGLAGYNEQFFGPGTRLTVL.

The chain has TRBV4-1 and TRBJ2-2; maybe TRBD1 (6 bases). CDR3 length: 17 residues. Germline CDR1 MGHRA, CDR2 YSYEKL. Trimming took off 0 bases at V and 7 bases at J, with 18 bases between the two ends. The CDR3 region has the DNA TGCGCCAGCAGCCAAGAGACGGGCAGGGGTAAAGGCGGGGAGCTGTTTTTT. Its protein product is CASSQETGRGKGGELFF.

The J gene is TRBJ1-4, the V gene TRBV10-3; D possibly corresponds to TRBD1 (6 bases). The V and J ends lost 5 bases and 6 bases respectively, with 10 bases between them. The CDR3 sequence is 13 residues long. Germline CDR1 ENHRY, CDR2 SYGVKD. The DNA of the CDR3 is TGTGCCATCAGTATCAACAGGGATGAAAAACTGTTTTTT. Translated: CAISINRDEKLFF.

The V and J genes are TRBV12-5 and TRBJ2-4; 10 positions match TRBD1. The CDR3 covers 15 residues. V trimming: 5 bases; J trimming: 6 bases; junction bases outside the gene matches: 7. The germline V gene has CDR1 LGHNT and CDR2 FRNRAP. CDR3 DNA: TGTGCTAGTGGTCGGGACAGGGGTCCGGTAAACATTCAGTACTTC. This gives the protein CASGRDRGPVNIQYF.

This rearrangement joins TRBV15 to TRBJ2-1; 8 bases map to TRBD2. The ends lost 8 bases at V and 4 bases at J; junction bases unmatched: 7. Germline loops: CDR1 LNHNV, CDR2 YYDKDF (reference sequence). CDR3 length: 14 residues. The DNA for the CDR3 is TGTGCCACCCGGGGGGGTAGCGAGTACAATGAGCAGTTCTTC. This codes for CATRGGSEYNEQFF.

This chain links TRBV4-1 with TRBJ2-3, with 10 bases matching TRBD1. This CDR3 is 15 amino acids long. From germline, CDR1 is MGHRA and CDR2 YSYEKL. Germline trimming cut 1 base from V and 4 bases from J; bases unmatched to any gene: 2. For the CDR3, the DNA is TGCGCCAGCAGCCAAGTGGACAGGGGGGCAGATACGCAGTATTTT. It codes for CASSQVDRGADTQYF.

The chain combines TRBV27 with TRBJ2-3; D unresolved. The CDR3 runs 11 residues. Germline assignment: CDR1 MNHEY and CDR2 SMNVEV (reference sequence). The germline V and J ends were trimmed by 2 bases and 5 bases, with 2 bases remaining between them. CDR3 region: CASSLGDTQYF. CDR3 nucleotides: TGTGCCAGCAGTTTAGGAGATACGCAGTATTTT.

The chain has TRBV11-1 and TRBJ2-2; the match to TRBD1 covers 7 bases. V shed 1 base and J 5 bases; nucleotides not matched to a gene: 4. The CDR3 runs to 15 residues. Germline values: CDR1 SGHAT, CDR2 FQDESV (reference sequence). CDR3 DNA sequence: TGTGCCAGCAGCTTAGGGAGACAGGGAACCGGGGAGCTGTTTTTT. It translates to CASSLGRQGTGELFF.

In this sample, this clone turned up once. This chain connects TRBV9 to TRBJ1-6; the match to TRBD1 covers 9 bases. Trimming removed 2 bases from V and 7 bases from J; junction bases left unmatched: 1. Germline V lookup: CDR1 SGDLS, CDR2 YYNGEE. The CDR3 has 14 residues. The CDR3 DNA follows: TGTGCCAGCAGCGTCGGACAGGGGAATTCACCCCTCCACTTT. Translating gives CASSVGQGNSPLHF.

The rearrangement joins TRBV5-1 to TRBJ2-2; TRBD2 aligns across 7 bases. The V segment lost 5 bases and the J segment 6 bases; nucleotides outside the gene matches: 7. Germline V gives CDR1 SGHRS, CDR2 YFSETQ. CDR3 length: 14 amino acids. CDR3 sequence: CASRRLADAGELFF. The CDR3 bases are TGCGCCAGCAGGCGTCTAGCGGACGCCGGGGAGCTGTTTTTT.

This clone has just one count. The chain joins TRBV10-2 to TRBJ2-1, with TRBD2 as a possible D gene (7 bases). Trimming pared 7 bases from V and 8 bases from J, leaving 15 bases between. The germline V gene encodes CDR1 WSHSY and CDR2 SAAADI. This CDR3 comprises 13 residues. This chain's CDR3 is CASINGGHDEQFF. The CDR3 nucleotides read TGCGCCAGCATAAACGGGGGGCATGATGAGCAGTTCTTC.

The J gene is TRBJ1-1, the V gene TRBV19; D is ambiguous. Per germline, CDR1 LNHDA and CDR2 SQIVND (reference sequence). The V gene lost 3 bases and the J gene lost 5 bases, with 10 bases spanning the gap. CDR3 length equals 13 residues. CDR3 sequence reads: CASSIARTTEAFF. The DNA of the CDR3 is TGTGCCAGTAGTATTGCACGGACGACTGAAGCTTTCTTT.

V usage is TRBV15 and J usage is TRBJ1-2; D gene unclear. Germline V lookup: CDR1 LNHNV, CDR2 YYDKDF (reference sequence). The CDR3 consists of 12 residues. V lost 4 bases and J lost 4, with 7 bases in between. The CDR3, as DNA: TGTGCCACCAGCATTGCAGTCTATGGCTACACCTTC. This gives the protein CATSIAVYGYTF.

The chain is built from TRBV2 and TRBJ1-2; 9 bases line up with TRBD1. V lost 2 bases and J lost 6; bases outside the gene matches: 7. CDR3 length equals 15 residues. CDR1 SNHLY and CDR2 FYNNEI come from the germline V gene. In DNA, the CDR3 is TGTGCCAGCAGTGAACCCCCGGGACAGGGAGATGGCTACACCTTC. This encodes CASSEPPGQGDGYTF.

The chain has TRBV4-1 and TRBJ1-2; no definite D call. The CDR3 consists of 13 residues. Germline-derived CDR1 and CDR2 are MGHRA and YSYEKL. The V and J ends lost 0 bases and 3 bases respectively, with 5 bases between them. CDR3 DNA: TGCGCCAGCAGCCAAGAATTATACTATGGCTACACCTTC. It specifies CASSQELYYGYTF.

The chain recombines TRBV6-6 with TRBJ2-1, with D possibly being TRBD1 (5 bases). The CDR3 is 12 amino acids. Trimming cost V 2 bases and J 11 bases, with 10 bases left between them. Germline CDR1 and CDR2: MNHNY and SVGAGI (reference sequence). In nucleotides, the CDR3 is TGTGCCAGCAGTTACGCAGACAGCCAGCAGTTCTTC. Its translation: CASSYADSQQFF.

The V and J genes are TRBV5-8 and TRBJ1-3, with D possibly being TRBD1 (5 bases). The germline V gene encodes CDR1 SGHTS and CDR2 YDEGEE. The CDR3 extends over 13 amino acids. Trimming took 2 bases from V and 6 from J, leaving 9 bases between them. CDR3 sequence reads: CASSLRGANTIYF. As DNA, the CDR3 is TGTGCCAGCAGCTTAAGGGGTGCAAACACCATATATTTT.

This chain uses TRBV10-2 with TRBJ1-2; TRBD1 aligns across 9 bases. CDR1 is WSHSY, CDR2 SAAADI, per germline. V lost 5 bases to trimming and J lost 4 bases; unmatched junction nucleotides: 8. The CDR3 runs to 15 residues. CDR3 residues: CASSNLGQGCYGYTF. Written as DNA, the CDR3 is TGCGCCAGCAGTAACCTTGGACAGGGGTGCTATGGCTACACCTTC.

This chain links TRBV29-1 with TRBJ1-5; D is ambiguous. Germline loops: CDR1 SQVTM, CDR2 ANQGSEA. CDR3 length: 14 residues. The V end was cut by 4 bases, the J end by 1 base, with 11 bases between. The CDR3 region is CSVGGQQSNQPQHF. DNA of the CDR3: TGCAGCGTTGGTGGCCAGCAAAGCAATCAGCCCCAGCATTTT.

This clone was seen a handful of times. The chain recombines TRBV4-1 with TRBJ2-2; 8 bases fit TRBD2. This CDR3 has 16 amino acids. With V trimmed by 3 bases and J by 5 bases, 8 bases remained unmatched. Germline V gene data show CDR1 as MGHRA and CDR2 as YSYEKL. Here the CDR3 DNA reads TGCGCCAGCAGCCACTCTGCGGGGGGTTTTACCGGGGAGCTGTTTTTT. Its protein is CASSHSAGGFTGELFF.

The chain has TRBV6-5 and TRBJ2-3, with a weak D call TRBD1 (7 bases). Germline CDR1 and CDR2: MNHEY and SVGAGI. With 0 bases removed from V and 2 bases from J, the gap between germline ends came to 12 bases. The length of the CDR3 is 16 residues. This chain's CDR3 is CASSYSAGQTTDTQYF. For the CDR3, the DNA is TGTGCCAGCAGTTACTCGGCGGGACAGACCACAGATACGCAGTATTTT.

The chain carries TRBV29-1 and TRBJ2-2; D not resolved. Trimming removed 6 bases at V and 3 bases at J, with 8 bases between. The CDR3 is made up of 12 amino acids. In germline, CDR1 is SQVTM, CDR2 ANQGSEA. The CDR3 DNA reads as TGCAGCGTCACCCCTGACACCGGGGAGCTGTTTTTT. Translating gives CSVTPDTGELFF.